This T cell receptor (beta chain) was retrieved from a study of T cell responses to AZD1222 COVID-19 vaccine. Germline loops: CDR1 SGHRS, CDR2 YFSETQ. Trimming left V 0 bases short and J 12 bases short, with 15 bases between. The CDR3 is 14 residues long. Comments on this clone: Its antigen is as yet unknown.

Produced via immunoSEQ multiplex PCR; TCRdb's table is partial and in-frame only. The data show about 170,000 clones, roughly nine tenths seen once. Broader study findings: Repertoire sampling happened only post peak T cell response. White British donors predominated, females outnumbered males, and clonal diversity was possibly underestimated.

V is TRBV5-1 and J is TRBJ1-4, with D uncertain. Sequencing used peripheral blood, obtained on day 0 of AZD1222 vaccination. This TCR came from an adult in good health. The DNA of the CDR3 is TGCGCCAGCAGCTTGGTCCAGGCCGGGAGGCAACTGTTTTTT. Encoded protein: CASSLVQAGRQLFF.